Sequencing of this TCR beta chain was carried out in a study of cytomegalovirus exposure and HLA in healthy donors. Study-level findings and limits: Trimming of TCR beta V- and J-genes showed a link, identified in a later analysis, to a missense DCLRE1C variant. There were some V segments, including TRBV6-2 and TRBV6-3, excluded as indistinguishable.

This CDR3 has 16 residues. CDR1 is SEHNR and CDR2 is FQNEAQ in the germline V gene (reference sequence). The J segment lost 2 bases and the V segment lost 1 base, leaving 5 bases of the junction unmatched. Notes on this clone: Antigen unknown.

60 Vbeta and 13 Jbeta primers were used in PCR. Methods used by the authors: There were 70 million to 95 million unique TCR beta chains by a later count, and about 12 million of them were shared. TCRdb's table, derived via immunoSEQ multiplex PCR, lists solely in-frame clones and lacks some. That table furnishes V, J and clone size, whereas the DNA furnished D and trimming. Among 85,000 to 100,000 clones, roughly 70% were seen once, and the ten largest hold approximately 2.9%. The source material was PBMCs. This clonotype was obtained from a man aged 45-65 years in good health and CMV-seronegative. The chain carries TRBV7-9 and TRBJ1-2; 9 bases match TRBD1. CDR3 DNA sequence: TGTGCCAGCAGCTTAGGTCCCGGGACAGGGAACTATGGCTACACCTTC. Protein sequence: CASSLGPGTGNYGYTF.